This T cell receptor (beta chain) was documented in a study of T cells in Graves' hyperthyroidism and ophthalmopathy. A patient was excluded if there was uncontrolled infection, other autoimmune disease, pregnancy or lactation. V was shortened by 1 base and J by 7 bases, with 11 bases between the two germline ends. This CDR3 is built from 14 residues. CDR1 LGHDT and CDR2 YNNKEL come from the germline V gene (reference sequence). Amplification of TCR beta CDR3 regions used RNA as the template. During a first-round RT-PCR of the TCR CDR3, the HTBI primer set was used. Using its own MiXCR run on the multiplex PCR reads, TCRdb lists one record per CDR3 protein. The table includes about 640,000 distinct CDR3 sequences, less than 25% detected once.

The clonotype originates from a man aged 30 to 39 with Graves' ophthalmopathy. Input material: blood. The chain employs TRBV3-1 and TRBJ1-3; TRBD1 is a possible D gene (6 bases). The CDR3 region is CASSQGAGANTIYF. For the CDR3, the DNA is TGTGCCAGCAGCCAAGGGGCAGGGGCGAACACCATATATTTT.